These 18 T cell receptor beta chains originate from one sample sequenced in a study of STAT5B mutations in CD4+ large granular lymphocyte leukemia. TCRdb's table, derived via immunoSEQ multiplex PCR, lists solely in-frame clones and lacks some. The sample includes around 30,000 clones, roughly 82% of them seen just once. Sequences were obtained from CD4+ T cells from blood buffy coats. Every receptor here comes from a human donor in good health.

This rearrangement joins TRBV10-1 to TRBJ1-1; 9 bases match TRBD1. CDR3 size: 14 residues. V was pared by 6 bases and J by 7 bases, with 9 bases of the junction left unmatched. CDR1 is WNHNN and CDR2 is SYGVQD in the germline V gene (reference sequence). The CDR3 sequence: CASSPGTGRSEAFF. The CDR3 DNA reads as TGCGCCAGCAGCCCCGGGACAGGGCGGAGTGAAGCTTTCTTT.

The CDR3 DNA reads TGTGCCAGCAGCTTCCCGACAGGGGGAGGTACAGATACGCAGTATTTT. This sequence encodes CASSFPTGGGTDTQYF. The J gene is TRBJ2-3, the V gene TRBV7-9, with 9 bases aligning to TRBD1. Germline V CDR1 and CDR2: SEHNR, FQNEAQ (reference sequence). V was pared by 3 bases and J by 3 bases, with 7 bases of the junction left unmatched. The length of the CDR3 is 16 residues.

The gene calls are TRBV18 and TRBJ2-3; TRBD2 matches at 9 bases. CDR3 size: 16 residues. Germline loops: CDR1 KGHSH, CDR2 LQKENI. With V trimmed by 4 bases and J by 4 bases, 9 bases remained unmatched. The CDR3 DNA is TGTGCCAGCTCACGCCTCTTTGAGCGGGAGGCAGATACGCAGTATTTT. Amino acid sequence: CASSRLFEREADTQYF. The full variable domain, its missing parts supplied by reference TRBV18 and TRBJ2-3, is NAGVMQNPRHLVRRRGQEARLRCSPMKGHSHVYWYRQLPEEGLKFMVYLQKENIIDESGMPKERFSAEFPKEGPSILRIQQVVRGDSAAYFCASSRLFEREADTQYFGPGTRLTVL.

This clone turned up a few times. This chain connects TRBV9 to TRBJ2-1; D is possibly TRBD2 (7 bases). CDR1 is SGDLS, CDR2 YYNGEE, per germline. V lost 3 bases and J lost 9, with 22 bases in between. The CDR3 consists of 16 residues. The CDR3 region is CASSAERGGLLGEQFF. Written as DNA, the CDR3 is TGTGCCAGCAGCGCCGAGAGGGGGGGACTGCTCGGTGAGCAGTTCTTC.

The J gene is TRBJ2-3, the V gene TRBV29-1, with 14 bases matching TRBD2. Germline V lookup: CDR1 SQVTM, CDR2 ANQGSEA. The CDR3 extends over 16 amino acids. Trimming removed 7 bases from V and 4 bases from J; junction bases left unmatched: 10. The CDR3 spells CSAPTTSGGASDTQYF. DNA of the CDR3: TGCAGCGCCCCAACGACTAGCGGGGGGGCCTCAGATACGCAGTATTTT.

The V gene is TRBV4-1, the J gene TRBJ1-2; 7 bases align to TRBD1. With V trimmed by 4 bases and J by 4 bases, 6 bases remained unmatched. Germline V lookup: CDR1 MGHRA, CDR2 YSYEKL. The CDR3 is made up of 14 amino acids. This chain's CDR3 is CASSPQGDTYGYTF. The CDR3 coding sequence is TGCGCCAGCAGCCCCCAGGGGGATACCTATGGCTACACCTTC.

The rearrangement joins TRBV18 to TRBJ1-2; D gene uncertain. Germline V lookup: CDR1 KGHSH, CDR2 LQKENI. The CDR3 has 14 residues. Trimming took 4 bases from V and 7 from J, leaving 16 bases between them. The CDR3 DNA sequence: TGTGCCAGCTCACGGGCCCGAGGAACGGGTGGCTACACCTTC. Its protein is CASSRARGTGGYTF.

This sequence joins TRBV29-1 and TRBJ1-1; weak D call: TRBD1 (6 bases). Germline V gives CDR1 SQVTM, CDR2 ANQGSEA. This CDR3 is built from 14 residues. The V and J ends lost 7 bases and 4 bases respectively, with 19 bases between them. The CDR3 DNA is TGCAGCGCCATCTCAGGGGCGAGTAGCACTGAAGCTTTCTTT. Its protein product is CSAISGASSTEAFF. Combining the CDR3 with reference TRBV29-1 and TRBJ1-1 gives the whole variable domain SAVISQKPSRDICQRGTSLTIQCQVDSQVTMMFWYRQQPGQSLTLIATANQGSEATYESGFVIDKFPISRPNLTFSTLTVSNMSPEDSSIYLCSAISGASSTEAFFGQGTRLTVV.

The chain combines TRBV30 with TRBJ1-2; TRBD1 is a possible D gene (5 bases). Germline V CDR1 and CDR2: GTSNPN, SVGIG (reference sequence). V lost 3 bases, J lost 2 bases, and 7 bases lay in between. The CDR3 sequence is 12 residues long. CDR3 DNA: TGTGCCTGGAGGCGGGACAACTATGGCTACACCTTC. Residues: CAWRRDNYGYTF.

The chain links TRBV6-5 to TRBJ1-1, with D unresolved. CDR3 length equals 15 residues. With 6 bases removed from V and 1 base from J, the gap between germline ends came to 15 bases. Germline CDR1 and CDR2: MNHEY and SVGAGI. The CDR3 spells CASSPLASENTEAFF. CDR3 nucleotide sequence: TGTGCCAGCAGCCCCCTTGCGAGCGAGAACACTGAAGCTTTCTTT.

This clone appeared a few times. V gene TRBV9 combines with J gene TRBJ1-1, with D unresolved. V was clipped by 4 bases and J by 6 bases, with 16 bases between them. The CDR3 runs 14 residues. Germline CDR1 SGDLS, CDR2 YYNGEE. The CDR3, as DNA: TGTGCCAGCAGCCCGAGAGGAGGGAGCGCTGAAGCTTTCTTT. Amino acid sequence: CASSPRGGSAEAFF.

This chain links TRBV27 with TRBJ1-6, with D tentatively TRBD1 (6 bases). V was trimmed by 2 bases and J by 0 bases, leaving 14 bases between them. Germline V CDR1 and CDR2: MNHEY, SMNVEV (reference sequence). There are 18 residues in the CDR3. The CDR3 nucleotides are TGTGCCAGCAGTTTACAAGGACAGCAAAGCTCCTATAATTCACCCCTCCACTTT. Protein product: CASSLQGQQSSYNSPLHF.

This clone was detected only once. The V call is TRBV19, the J call TRBJ1-1, with D possibly TRBD1 on 6 matching bases. The germline V and J ends were trimmed by 6 bases and 1 base, with 9 bases remaining between them. CDR1 is LNHDA and CDR2 is SQIVND in the germline V gene (reference sequence). The CDR3 extends over 13 amino acids. This CDR3 is CASRRGGNTEAFF. In nucleotides, the CDR3 is TGTGCCAGTAGGAGGGGGGGGAACACTGAAGCTTTCTTT.

V and J are TRBV5-1 and TRBJ2-2, with a weak D call TRBD2 (5 bases). Germline lookup yields CDR1 SGHRS and CDR2 YFSETQ. The CDR3 runs to 15 residues. V lost 4 bases to trimming and J lost 3 bases, with 13 bases between them. The CDR3 DNA follows: TGCGCCAGCAGCCCACCCGGGATGGACACCGGGGAGCTGTTTTTT. This codes for CASSPPGMDTGELFF.

The chain recombines TRBV9 with TRBJ1-2, with TRBD1 matching over 9 bases. This CDR3 contains 13 residues. Germline loops: CDR1 SGDLS, CDR2 YYNGEE. Trimming at V came to 3 bases and at J to 8 bases, leaving 5 bases not matched to a gene. The CDR3 region is CASSGTGVGGYTF. CDR3 nucleotides: TGTGCCAGCAGCGGGACAGGGGTAGGCGGCTACACCTTC.

This clone was seen once. The chain couples TRBV10-3 to TRBJ2-1, with 9 bases lining up with TRBD1. Germline CDR1 reads ENHRY; CDR2 reads SYGVKD. Losses at the gene ends were 3 bases for V and 5 bases for J; bases not matched to a gene: 11. CDR3 length: 17 residues. CDR3 in DNA: TGTGCCATCAGTGACCTCTCGGGACAGGGAAGGGACAATGAGCAGTTCTTC. Translating gives CAISDLSGQGRDNEQFF.

The chain employs TRBV5-1 and TRBJ2-2; TRBD2 agrees at 7 bases. The V gene end was trimmed by 5 bases and the J gene end by 0 bases; junction bases not matched to a gene: 4. The CDR3 has 15 residues. Germline CDR1 reads SGHRS; CDR2 reads YFSETQ. The CDR3 protein is CASRWGGANTGELFF. The CDR3 DNA is TGCGCCAGCAGGTGGGGAGGGGCGAACACCGGGGAGCTGTTTTTT.

This clone was counted a single time. The CDR3 spells CASSLGQGGNSPLHF. Written as DNA, the CDR3 is TGTGCCAGCAGCTTAGGGCAGGGAGGGAATTCACCCCTCCACTTT. V is TRBV7-6 and J is TRBJ1-6, with a tentative D call TRBD1 (5 bases). This CDR3 is built from 15 residues. The germline gives CDR1 SGHVS, CDR2 FNYEAQ. With 1 base removed from V and 7 bases from J, the gap between germline ends came to 11 bases.